Listed here are 32 T cell receptor beta chains from one sample, sequenced in a study of T cells in Graves' hyperthyroidism and ophthalmopathy. From RNA transcripts, TCR beta CDR3 regions were amplified. The study used the HTBI primer set for a first-round RT-PCR of the TCR CDR3. In TCRdb, the multiplex PCR reads were re-called with MiXCR into one record per CDR3 protein. The sample has roughly 350,000 distinct CDR3 sequences, roughly an eighth seen once; the top ten hold roughly 35%. Sequencing was performed on blood. All receptors come from a middle-aged woman with Graves' ophthalmopathy.

With respect to this clonotype: A read error may explain this, as a much larger clone is one base away. This chain joins TRBV9 and TRBJ2-2; 9 nucleotides line up with TRBD1. The CDR3 covers 17 residues. V shed 7 bases and J 1 base; nucleotides not matched to a gene: 11. Germline V gene lookup returns CDR1 SGDLS and CDR2 YYNGEE. The CDR3 DNA reads as TGTGCCAGCGGCGCAGCGCAGACAGGGGGGAACACCGGGGAGCTGTTTTTT. It codes for CASGAAQTGGNTGELFF.

This clonotype was detected many times. This rearrangement joins TRBV28 to TRBJ2-5, with a weak D call TRBD2 (6 bases). CDR3 length equals 12 residues. CDR1 is MDHEN and CDR2 is SYDVKM in the germline V gene. V lost 7 bases and J lost 3, with 9 bases in between. In DNA, the CDR3 is TGTGCCAGCATGGGGGGAAAAGAGACCCAGTACTTC. As protein: CASMGGKETQYF.

V usage is TRBV7-8 and J usage is TRBJ2-5; TRBD1 aligns across 7 bases. The CDR3 spans 14 residues. The junction had 12 bases not matched to a gene; V was cut back by 1 base and J by 13 bases. The germline CDR1 and CDR2 sequences are SGHVS and FQNEAQ. The DNA of the CDR3 is TGTGCCAGCAGCTTAGGCGGCCCGGGACAGTCTTGGTACTTC. Translated: CASSLGGPGQSWYF. The complete variable domain, with remaining parts taken from reference TRBV7-8 and TRBJ2-5, reads GAGVSQSPRYKVAKRGQDVALRCDPISGHVSLFWYQQALGQGPEFLTYFQNEAQLDKSGLPSDRFFAERPEGSVSTLKIQRTQQEDSAVYLCASSLGGPGQSWYFGPGTRLLVL.

This clonotype was seen many times. The chain joins TRBV20-1 to TRBJ1-5; TRBD1 is a possible D gene (5 bases). Germline V gene sequence: CDR1 DFQATT, CDR2 SNEGSKA (reference sequence). CDR3 length equals 14 residues. V lost 0 bases to trimming and J lost 6 bases, with 12 bases between them. The CDR3 sequence is CSARDVRAVQPQHF. The CDR3 nucleotides read TGCAGTGCTAGAGATGTCAGGGCGGTTCAGCCCCAGCATTTT.

The table lists this clonotype with a few counts. J is TRBJ1-6 and V is TRBV20-1; D unclear. CDR3 length: 13 amino acids. In germline, CDR1 is DFQATT, CDR2 SNEGSKA (reference sequence). V shed 5 bases and J shed 9 bases, with 14 bases lying between them. The CDR3 DNA sequence: TGCAGTGCTCTTGAGGACCTAACTTCACCCCTCCACTTT. As protein: CSALEDLTSPLHF.

Ten or more counts support this clonotype. The chain uses TRBV11-2 and TRBJ2-7; D is unclear. CDR3 size: 15 residues. Trimming left V 5 bases short and J 1 base short, with 15 bases between. Germline loops: CDR1 SGHAT, CDR2 FQNNGV. The CDR3 here is CASSRAGAMSYEQYF. DNA for the CDR3: TGTGCCAGCAGCCGAGCCGGTGCTATGTCCTACGAGCAGTACTTC.

Notes on this clonotype: This sequence may be a read error, since a much larger clone differs from it by one base. The rearrangement uses TRBV6-1 and TRBJ2-2; possible D gene TRBD2, 5 bases. Germline CDR1 MNHNS, CDR2 SASEGT. This CDR3 is 13 amino acids long. The CDR3 nucleotides are TGTGCCAGCAGTCCATGGGGTACCGGGGAGCTGCTTTTT. This gives the protein CASSPWGTGELLF.

V and J are TRBV3-1 and TRBJ2-2; D possibly corresponds to TRBD1 (6 bases). The CDR3 totals 14 residues. V dropped 6 bases and J dropped 1 base, with 9 bases sitting between them. The V gene's germline CDR1 is LGHDT and CDR2 YNNKEL (reference sequence). The CDR3 nucleotides read TGTGCCAGCAGGACAGGCATGAACACCGGGGAGCTGTTTTTT. Protein sequence: CASRTGMNTGELFF.

Many counts were recorded for this clonotype. The chain carries TRBV3-1 and TRBJ2-3; D remains unclear. The V and J ends lost 1 base and 0 bases respectively, with 8 bases between them. The CDR3 loop spans 15 amino acids. Germline-derived CDR1 and CDR2 are LGHDT and YNNKEL (reference sequence). The CDR3 spells CASSQGLSSTDTQYF. In DNA form, the CDR3 reads TGTGCCAGCAGCCAAGGCCTTAGCAGCACAGATACGCAGTATTTT.

This clonotype was recorded many times. This chain joins TRBV7-9 and TRBJ2-5; 8 nucleotides agree with TRBD2. CDR1 and CDR2 (germline): SEHNR, FQNEAQ (reference sequence). This CDR3 spans 14 amino acids. V shed 3 bases and J 5 bases; nucleotides not matched to a gene: 5. DNA for the CDR3: TGTGCCAGCAGCTTTGGTTCGGGAGGGGAGACCCAGTACTTC. Amino acid sequence: CASSFGSGGETQYF.

This clonotype occurred many times. V usage is TRBV2 and J usage is TRBJ2-2; D uncertain. CDR3 length: 11 amino acids. Trimming shortened V by 6 bases and J by 8 bases, and 7 bases separated the two germline ends. The germline V gene encodes CDR1 SNHLY and CDR2 FYNNEI. The CDR3 DNA reads TGTGCCAGCAGCCCAGTTGGGGAGCTGTTTTTT. Translated, it gives CASSPVGELFF.

This clonotype has at least ten counts. The CDR3 is CASRGSGGRGNQPQHF. DNA for the CDR3: TGTGCCAGCAGGGGTTCTGGGGGGAGGGGGAATCAGCCCCAGCATTTT. This chain uses TRBV2 with TRBJ1-5, with a weak D call TRBD1 (6 bases). The CDR3 is 16 residues long. Germline CDR1 SNHLY, CDR2 FYNNEI. The V end lost 6 bases, the J end lost 4 bases, and 19 bases lay between the germline ends.

This clonotype has at least ten counts. This sequence joins TRBV6-1 and TRBJ1-2, with D unresolved. Germline CDR1 and CDR2: MNHNS and SASEGT. The CDR3 has 11 residues. Trimming took off 2 bases at V and 7 bases at J, with 5 bases between the two ends. CDR3 region: CASSESGGYTF. The CDR3 DNA reads TGTGCCAGCAGTGAATCTGGTGGCTACACCTTC.

Ten or more counts support this clonotype. The chain combines TRBV15 with TRBJ2-5, with TRBD2 as a possible D gene (6 bases). Per germline, CDR1 LNHNV and CDR2 YYDKDF (reference sequence). The CDR3 loop spans 16 amino acids. V shed 1 base and J shed 5 bases, with 17 bases lying between them. This CDR3 reads CATSRVSSSRGETQYF. The CDR3 DNA is TGTGCCACCAGCAGAGTATCTTCCTCTCGGGGGGAGACCCAGTACTTC.

In this sample, this clonotype turned up many times. The chain has TRBV20-1 and TRBJ1-1, with 7 bases that match TRBD1. With V trimmed by 0 bases and J by 5 bases, 15 bases remained unmatched. Looked up from germline, CDR1 is DFQATT and CDR2 is SNEGSKA (reference sequence). The CDR3 runs 17 residues. CDR3 coding DNA: TGCAGTGCTAGAGATAGAAGGAGGGGGCTCGGAAAGACTGAAGCTTTCTTT. Translation: CSARDRRRGLGKTEAFF.

In this sample, this clonotype turned up many times. The gene calls are TRBV6-5 and TRBJ1-5; possible D gene TRBD1, 6 bases. The CDR3 is 16 residues long. Per germline, CDR1 MNHEY and CDR2 SVGAGI. V was shortened by 2 bases and J by 4 bases, with 15 bases between the two germline ends. The DNA of the CDR3 is TGTGCCAGCAGTTACGGTCCAGGGGCCCCGAATCAGCCCCAGCATTTT. This gives the protein CASSYGPGAPNQPQHF.

This clonotype was detected ten times or more. V and J are TRBV20-1 and TRBJ2-5; 8 bases fit TRBD1. The junction had 8 bases not matched to a gene; V was cut back by 4 bases and J by 7 bases. Per germline, CDR1 DFQATT and CDR2 SNEGSKA (reference sequence). The CDR3 covers 13 residues. CDR3 sequence: CSATGGRKGTQYF. The CDR3 nucleotides are TGCAGTGCTACAGGGGGCCGAAAAGGGACCCAGTACTTC.

This clonotype ranks as medium-sized (0.01 to 0.1%). This chain links TRBV18 with TRBJ1-2; possibly TRBD1 for D (5 bases). V lost 8 bases and J 2 bases, leaving 12 bases between the germline ends. CDR1 is KGHSH, CDR2 LQKENI, per germline. There are 13 residues in the CDR3. For the CDR3, the DNA is TGTGCCAGCAGTGATAGGGGAAACTATGGCTACACCTTC. It encodes CASSDRGNYGYTF. The variable domain in full, completed from reference TRBV18 and TRBJ1-2, reads NAGVMQNPRHLVRRRGQEARLRCSPMKGHSHVYWYRQLPEEGLKFMVYLQKENIIDESGMPKERFSAEFPKEGPSILRIQQVVRGDSAAYFCASSDRGNYGYTFGSGTRLTVV.

This clonotype was recorded many times. The rearrangement uses TRBV29-1 and TRBJ2-7; the D is unclear. CDR1 and CDR2 (germline): SQVTM, ANQGSEA. The CDR3 consists of 11 residues. The germline V and J ends were trimmed by 3 bases and 4 bases, with 7 bases remaining between them. The CDR3 coding sequence is TGCAGCGTTGACTCAGATTACGAGCAGTACTTC. Encoded protein: CSVDSDYEQYF.

This clonotype was seen many times. This chain uses TRBV28 with TRBJ1-5; D call uncertain. The V gene lost 5 bases and the J gene lost 9 bases, with 11 bases spanning the gap. Germline CDR1 MDHEN, CDR2 SYDVKM. The CDR3 sequence is 12 residues long. In DNA, the CDR3 is TGTGCCAGCAGTCCACCCCCATTGCCCCAGCATTTT. Translation: CASSPPPLPQHF.

This rearrangement joins TRBV3-1 to TRBJ2-4, with D perhaps given as TRBD1 or TRBD2 (5 bases each). The CDR3 has 20 amino acids. Germline V gene data show CDR1 as LGHDT and CDR2 as YNNKEL (reference sequence). V was trimmed by 0 bases and J by 6 bases, leaving 27 bases between them. This chain's CDR3 is CASSQERKWGRAFLGNIQYF. CDR3 coding DNA: TGTGCCAGCAGCCAAGAAAGAAAATGGGGACGGGCTTTCTTGGGAAACATTCAGTACTTC.

This clonotype was seen only a few times. In DNA form, the CDR3 reads TGTGCCAGTAGTATATTGTCCGGGGAGCTGTTTTTT. Its translation: CASSILSGELFF. The J gene is TRBJ2-2, the V gene TRBV19, with no clear D. The CDR3 contains 12 residues. In germline, CDR1 is LNHDA, CDR2 SQIVND (reference sequence). Between the trimmed V and J ends, which lost 2 bases and 6 bases, there was a span of 4 bases.

The chain joins TRBV25-1 to TRBJ2-7; D not certain. In germline, CDR1 is MGHDK, CDR2 SYGVNS. The ends were cut back, 5 bases at V and 7 bases at J, with 12 bases in the middle. The CDR3 has 12 residues. In DNA, the CDR3 is TGTGCCAGCAGTAATTCAGGTCGGGAGCAGTACTTC. Protein: CASSNSGREQYF.

This clonotype was seen more than once but under ten times. This CDR3 reads CSASARGNEQFF. CDR3 DNA sequence: TGCAGTGCTTCCGCCCGGGGCAATGAGCAGTTCTTC. The chain combines TRBV20-1 with TRBJ2-1, with a tentative D call TRBD2 (5 bases). Trimming removed 5 bases from V and 6 bases from J, with 11 bases in between. Per the germline V gene, CDR1 is DFQATT and CDR2 is SNEGSKA (reference sequence). The CDR3 extends over 12 amino acids.

This clonotype was recorded at least ten times. The rearrangement uses TRBV18 and TRBJ1-1; tentatively, D is TRBD1 (6 bases). The germline V and J ends were trimmed by 1 base and 7 bases, with 19 bases remaining between them. This CDR3 spans 16 amino acids. The germline V gene has CDR1 KGHSH and CDR2 LQKENI. The CDR3: CASSPLPTGKNLEAFF. CDR3 sequence (DNA): TGTGCCAGCTCACCACTCCCGACAGGAAAGAACCTTGAAGCTTTCTTT.

There are many counts of this clonotype. The V and J genes are TRBV3-1 and TRBJ2-3; 9 bases fit TRBD2. The CDR3 spans 16 residues. Germline CDR1 and CDR2: LGHDT and YNNKEL (reference sequence). The V and J ends lost 1 base and 4 bases, in that order; junction bases with no gene match: 6. CDR3 nucleotide sequence: TGTGCCAGCAGCCAAGGAGGTAGCGGGAGCCCAGATACGCAGTATTTT. This translates into CASSQGGSGSPDTQYF.

At least ten counts were recorded for this clonotype. The chain links TRBV2 to TRBJ1-5; possibly TRBD1 for D (5 bases). V dropped 6 bases and J dropped 2 bases, with 14 bases sitting between them. CDR3 length: 15 residues. Germline CDR1 reads SNHLY; CDR2 reads FYNNEI. The CDR3: CASRLRGAGNQPQHF. CDR3 nucleotides: TGTGCCAGCAGGCTTAGGGGCGCCGGCAATCAGCCCCAGCATTTT.

The chain links TRBV20-1 to TRBJ1-1; the match to TRBD1 covers 10 bases. Germline V CDR1 and CDR2: DFQATT, SNEGSKA (reference sequence). The V and J ends lost 3 bases and 4 bases, in that order; junction bases with no gene match: 2. The CDR3 contains 13 residues. The CDR3 bases are TGCAGTGCTAGGGGACAGGGGAGCACTGAAGCTTTCTTT. The encoded protein is CSARGQGSTEAFF.

This clonotype appeared many times. The chain couples TRBV28 to TRBJ1-2; perhaps TRBD1 as D (5 bases). CDR1 MDHEN and CDR2 SYDVKM come from the germline V gene. V shed 10 bases and J shed 8 bases, with 14 bases lying between them. The CDR3 is 11 amino acids. Here the CDR3 DNA reads TGTGCCATCTTCAGGGAAGGGGGCTACACCTTC. Encoded protein: CAIFREGGYTF.

This clonotype was counted at least ten times. The chain recombines TRBV7-2 with TRBJ1-1, with TRBD1 matching 11 bases. J gave up 5 bases and V 6 bases, and 5 bases lay outside the gene matches. This CDR3 region has 14 residues. Per the germline V gene, CDR1 is SGHTA and CDR2 is FQGNSA. The CDR3: CASRRDRGFTEAFF. The DNA for the CDR3 is TGTGCCAGCAGGAGGGACAGGGGGTTTACTGAAGCTTTCTTT.

This clonotype was counted at least ten times. V is TRBV11-2 and J is TRBJ1-6; 9 bases are a match to TRBD1. V lost 4 bases, J lost 10 bases, and 8 bases stayed unmatched. This CDR3 region has 15 residues. CDR1 is SGHAT and CDR2 is FQNNGV in the germline V gene. CDR3: CASSSQTGGRSPLHF. In DNA, the CDR3 is TGTGCCAGCAGCTCCCAGACAGGGGGAAGGTCACCCCTCCACTTT.

This chain uses TRBV30 with TRBJ2-3, with 7 bases fitting TRBD1. Germline V gives CDR1 GTSNPN, CDR2 SVGIG (reference sequence). The CDR3 consists of 14 residues. Unmatched junction bases numbered 5, after V lost 0 bases and J lost 5 bases. The chain's CDR3 is CAWSVAGGLDTQYF. The CDR3 nucleotides read TGTGCCTGGAGTGTAGCAGGGGGATTAGATACGCAGTATTTT. Using reference TRBV30 and TRBJ2-3 for the parts outside the CDR3, the full variable domain is SQTIHQWPATLVQPVGSPLSLECTVEGTSNPNLYWYRQAAGRGLQLLFYSVGIGQISSEVPQNLSASRPQDRQFILSSKKLLLSDSGFYLCAWSVAGGLDTQYFGPGTRLTVL.